This TCR beta chain was captured in a study of radiation and T cells in renal cell carcinoma. Study-wide results and limits: In blood, top tumor clones expanded by 2 weeks, shrinking by 4.

Comments on this clone: Its antigen is undetermined.

Regarding time point: blood 4 weeks post-SBRT, at nephrectomy. Noted treatment: 15 Gy SBRT to primary tumor, nephrectomy 4 weeks later. Nephrectomy followed 15 Gy stereotactic body radiation by 4 weeks. Radiation-treated patients gave blood at baseline, week 2 and week 4. The patient's renal cell carcinoma had clear cell pathology. Clones were read by immunoSEQ multiplex PCR, and TCRdb kept only the in-frame ones, dropping some. Found here are about 83,000 clones, approximately 82% of them singletons; the top ten hold 2% to 3%. The sequence derives from a woman aged 55-75 years with renal cell carcinoma. The sample was blood, taken from a patient whose treatment included radiotherapy and nephrectomy.

CDR3 in amino acids: CASSYRAENTEAFF. CDR3 nucleotide sequence: TGTGCCAGCAGTTACAGGGCGGAGAACACTGAAGCTTTCTTT. The rearrangement joins TRBV6-5 to TRBJ1-1; no clear D gene. V was trimmed by 2 bases and J by 1 base, leaving 8 bases between them. There are 14 residues in the CDR3. Per germline, CDR1 MNHEY and CDR2 SVGAGI.